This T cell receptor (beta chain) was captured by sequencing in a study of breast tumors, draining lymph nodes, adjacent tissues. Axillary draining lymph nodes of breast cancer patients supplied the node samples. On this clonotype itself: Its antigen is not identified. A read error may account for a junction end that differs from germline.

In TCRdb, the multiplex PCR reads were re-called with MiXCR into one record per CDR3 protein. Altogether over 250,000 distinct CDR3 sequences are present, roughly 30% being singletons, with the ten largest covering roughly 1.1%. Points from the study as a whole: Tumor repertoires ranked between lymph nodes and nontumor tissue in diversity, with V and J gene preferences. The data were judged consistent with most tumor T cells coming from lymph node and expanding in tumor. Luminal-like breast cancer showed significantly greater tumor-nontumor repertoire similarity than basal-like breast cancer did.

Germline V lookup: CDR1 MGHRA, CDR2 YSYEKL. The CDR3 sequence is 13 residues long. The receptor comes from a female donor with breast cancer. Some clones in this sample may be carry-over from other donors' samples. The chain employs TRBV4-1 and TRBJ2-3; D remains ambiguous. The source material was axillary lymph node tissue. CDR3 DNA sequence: TGCGCCAGCAGCCAAGAGGGAACAGATACGCAGTACTTT. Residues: CASSQEGTDTQYF.